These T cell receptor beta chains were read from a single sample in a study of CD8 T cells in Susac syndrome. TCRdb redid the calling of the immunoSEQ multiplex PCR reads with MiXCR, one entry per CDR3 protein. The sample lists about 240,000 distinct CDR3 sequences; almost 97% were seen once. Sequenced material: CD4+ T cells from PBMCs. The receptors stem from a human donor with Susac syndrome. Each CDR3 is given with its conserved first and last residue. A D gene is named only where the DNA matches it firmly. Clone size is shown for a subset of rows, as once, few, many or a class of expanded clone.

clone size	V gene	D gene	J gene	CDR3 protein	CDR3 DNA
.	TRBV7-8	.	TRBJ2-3	CASSSIKAGTDTQYF	TGTGCCAGCAGCTCCATCAAAGCAGGCACAGATACGCAGTATTTT
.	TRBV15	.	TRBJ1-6	CATSRVGSPLHF	TGTGCCACCAGCAGAGTGGGCTCACCCCTCCACTTT
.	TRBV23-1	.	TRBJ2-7	CASTRWQVHEQYF	TGCGCCAGCACCCGGTGGCAGGTCCACGAGCAGTACTTC
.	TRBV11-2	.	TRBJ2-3	CAAGARGPDTDTQYF	TGTGCCGCTGGGGCTAGGGGACCAGACACAGATACGCAGTATTTT
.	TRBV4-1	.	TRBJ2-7	CASSLIRGRNEQYF	TGCGCCAGCAGCCTCATCCGGGGCAGGAACGAGCAGTACTTC
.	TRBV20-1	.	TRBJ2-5	CSAREPGRKQETQYF	TGCAGTGCTAGGGAGCCAGGGCGTAAGCAAGAGACCCAGTACTTC
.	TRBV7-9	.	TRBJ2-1	CASSLDPAYNEQFF	TGTGCCAGCAGCTTAGACCCCGCCTACAATGAGCAGTTCTTC
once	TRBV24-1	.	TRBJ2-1	CATSDFGVDEQFF	TGTGCCACCAGTGATTTTGGGGTGGATGAGCAGTTCTTC
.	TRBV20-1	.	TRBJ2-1	CSADGSVRHEQFF	TGCAGTGCTGACGGAAGCGTGAGGCATGAGCAGTTCTTC
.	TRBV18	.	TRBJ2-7	CASSRTHSGGTYEQYF	TGTGCCAGCTCACGTACACATAGCGGCGGGACCTACGAGCAGTACTTC
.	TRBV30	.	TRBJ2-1	CAAGGYEQFF	TGTGCCGCCGGGGGTTATGAGCAGTTCTTC
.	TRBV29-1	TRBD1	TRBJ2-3	CSERDRATDTQYF	TGCAGCGAAAGGGACAGGGCCACAGATACGCAGTATTTT
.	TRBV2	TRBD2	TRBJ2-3	CASKGGAGGEDTQYF	TGTGCCAGCAAAGGGGGAGCGGGAGGGGAAGATACGCAGTATTTT
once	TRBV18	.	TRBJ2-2	CASSPKQGGLITGELFF	TGTGCCAGCTCACCTAAGCAAGGGGGGCTGATCACCGGGGAGCTGTTTTTT
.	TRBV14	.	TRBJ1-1	CASSQAGQNTEAFF	TGTGCCAGCAGCCAAGCGGGACAGAACACTGAAGCTTTCTTT
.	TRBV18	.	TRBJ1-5	CASSPEGTVAQPQHF	TGTGCCAGCTCACCAGAAGGGACTGTTGCTCAGCCCCAGCATTTT
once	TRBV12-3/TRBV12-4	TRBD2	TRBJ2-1	CASSPRGAGISTSF	TGTGCCAGCAGTCCCCGGGGAGCGGGAATCTCAACTTCCTTC
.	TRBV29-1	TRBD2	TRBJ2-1	CSSVAGLGNEQFF	TGCAGCTCAGTAGCGGGACTCGGCAATGAGCAGTTCTTC
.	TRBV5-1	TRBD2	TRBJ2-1	CASSLAAGVYNEQFF	TGCGCCAGCAGCTTGGCCGCGGGAGTCTACAATGAGCAGTTCTTC
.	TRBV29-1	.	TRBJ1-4	CSAEKTNEKLFF	TGCAGCGCTGAGAAAACTAATGAAAAACTGTTTTTT
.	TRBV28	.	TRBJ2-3	CASSPRVTQYF	TGTGCCAGCAGTCCACGGGTTACGCAGTATTTT
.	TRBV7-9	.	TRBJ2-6	CASRPTFRGKSSGANVLTF	TGTGCCAGCAGACCTACATTCAGGGGCAAGAGCTCTGGGGCCAACGTCCTGACTTTC
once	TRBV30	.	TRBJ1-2	CAWSKDRKGYTF	TGTGCCTGGAGTAAGGATAGAAAGGGCTACACCTTC
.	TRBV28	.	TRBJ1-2	CASGRDGYTF	TGTGCCAGCGGGAGGGACGGCTACACCTTC
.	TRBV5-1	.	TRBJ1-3	CASSPRPISGNTIYF	TGCGCCAGCAGCCCGAGACCGATCTCTGGAAACACCATATATTTT
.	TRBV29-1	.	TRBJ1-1	CSGEGHMNTEAFF	TGCAGCGGGGAGGGACACATGAACACTGAAGCTTTCTTT
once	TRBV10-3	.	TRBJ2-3	CAIRREDSADTQYF	TGTGCCATCAGGAGGGAGGACTCCGCAGATACGCAGTATTTT
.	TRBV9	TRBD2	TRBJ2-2	CASTAGGLNTGELFF	TGTGCCAGCACGGCGGGAGGGCTGAACACCGGGGAGCTGTTTTTT